This TCR beta chain was observed in a study of cytomegalovirus exposure and HLA in healthy donors. The V and J ends lost 8 bases and 2 bases respectively, with 9 bases between them. The CDR3 consists of 11 residues. In germline, CDR1 is DFQATT, CDR2 SNEGSKA (reference sequence). The PCR ran on 60 Vbeta and 13 Jbeta primers. This table comes from immunoSEQ multiplex PCR, and its TCRdb copy is limited to in-frame clones, with some not included. The sample carries about 190,000 clones, 70% to 90% recorded once. This TCR was recovered from a woman younger than 30 in good health and CMV-seronegative. The sample taken for sequencing was PBMCs. The V call is TRBV20-1, the J call TRBJ1-1; D remains unclear. The CDR3 bases are TGCAGTCCCCCGGTCAACACTGAAGCTTTCTTT. This codes for CSPPVNTEAFF.